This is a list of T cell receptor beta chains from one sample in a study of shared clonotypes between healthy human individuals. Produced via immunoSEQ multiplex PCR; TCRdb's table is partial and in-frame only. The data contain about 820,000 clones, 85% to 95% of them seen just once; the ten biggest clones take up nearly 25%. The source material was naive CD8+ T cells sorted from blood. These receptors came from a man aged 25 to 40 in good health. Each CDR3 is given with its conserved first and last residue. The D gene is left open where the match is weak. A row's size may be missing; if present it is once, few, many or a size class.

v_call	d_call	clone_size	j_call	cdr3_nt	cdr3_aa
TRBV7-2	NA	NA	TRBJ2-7	TGTGCCAGCAGCCCGGACATACCTTACGAGCAGTACTTC	CASSPDIPYEQYF
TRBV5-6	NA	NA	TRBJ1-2	TGTGCCAGCCGGCCCGGGGAGCAGGCGCCCGCGCGTGGCTACACCTTC	CASRPGEQAPARGYTF
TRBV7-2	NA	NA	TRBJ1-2	TGTGCCAGCAGCTTAGTTGGGGGCAGACCTATGGGCTACACCTTC	CASSLVGGRPMGYTF
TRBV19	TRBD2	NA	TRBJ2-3	TGTGCCAGTAGTACCCGAGCGACTAGCGCTAGCACAGATACGCAGTATTTT	CASSTRATSASTDTQYF
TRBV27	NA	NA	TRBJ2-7	TGTGCCAGCAAACCGGGGCCTTTGTCTCACGAGCAGTACTTC	CASKPGPLSHEQYF
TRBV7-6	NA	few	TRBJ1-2	TGTGCCAGCAGCTTAGCGCGTGGAGGGGGAAGCGGCTACACCTTC	CASSLARGGGSGYTF
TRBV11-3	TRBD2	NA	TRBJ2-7	TGTGCCAGCAGCTTAGGGGGAGTCTGGCGGGAGGACCACGAGCAGTACTTC	CASSLGGVWREDHEQYF
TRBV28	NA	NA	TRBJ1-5	TGTGCCAGCACCCTCGAGAGCGGGATCAATCAGCCCCAGCATTTT	CASTLESGINQPQHF
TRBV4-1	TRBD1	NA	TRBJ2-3	TGCGCCAGCAGCCAAAGAGGACAGGGGGTAGCAGATACGCAGTATTTT	CASSQRGQGVADTQYF
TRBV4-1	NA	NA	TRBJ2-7	TGCGCCAGCAGCCAAGATAGGCAGGGGTACTACGAGCAGTACTTC	CASSQDRQGYYEQYF
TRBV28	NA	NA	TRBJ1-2	TGTGCCAGCAGTTTCTTGACCACTAACTATGGCTACACCTTC	CASSFLTTNYGYTF
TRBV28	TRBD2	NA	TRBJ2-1	TGTGCCAGCAGGCATGGCGGGAGCTCCTACAATGAGCAGTTCTTC	CASRHGGSSYNEQFF
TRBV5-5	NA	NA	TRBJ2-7	TGTGCCAGCACCAAGGAGTATAGTAGAACCTACGAGCAGTACTTC	CASTKEYSRTYEQYF
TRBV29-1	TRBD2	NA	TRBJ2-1	TGCAGCGCCGGGACTAGCGGGAGATATGAGCAGTTCTTC	CSAGTSGRYEQFF
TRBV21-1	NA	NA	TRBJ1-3	TGTGCCAGCAGCAGTGGGACAGCCTTTCGGAGCACCATATATTTT	CASSSGTAFRSTIYF
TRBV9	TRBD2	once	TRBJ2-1	TGTGCCAGCAGCACCCGACAGACAGTCGCTAGCGGAAGCTCCTACAATGAGCAGTTCTTC	CASSTRQTVASGSSYNEQFF
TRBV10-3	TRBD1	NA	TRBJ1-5	TGTGCCATCAACGACAGGGGGATCGGCAATCAGCCCCAGCATTTT	CAINDRGIGNQPQHF
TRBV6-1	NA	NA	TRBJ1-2	TGTGCCAGCAGTGAACCAGGGTCCCTTAACTATGGCTACACCTTC	CASSEPGSLNYGYTF
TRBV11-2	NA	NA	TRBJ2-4	TGTGCCAGCAGCTTACCCGACGGCTTAGCCAAAAACATTCAGTACTTC	CASSLPDGLAKNIQYF
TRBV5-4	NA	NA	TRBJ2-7	TGTGCCAGCAGCCCGGACAGTGGGCGGGGAAGCTCCTACGAGCAGTACTTC	CASSPDSGRGSSYEQYF
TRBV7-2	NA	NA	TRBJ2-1	TGTGCCAATAGCCATCCCACCTACAATGAGCAGTTCTTC	CANSHPTYNEQFF
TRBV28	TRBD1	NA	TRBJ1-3	TGTGCCAGCAGAACCAGGGGGCCGGGAAACACCATATATTTT	CASRTRGPGNTIYF
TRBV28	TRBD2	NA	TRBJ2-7	TGTGCCAGCAGTTTGGGAGGGGCCCAGTACTTC	CASSLGGAQYF
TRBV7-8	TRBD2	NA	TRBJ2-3	TGTGCCAGCAGCGAAGCGGGGAATACAGATACGCAGTATTTT	CASSEAGNTDTQYF
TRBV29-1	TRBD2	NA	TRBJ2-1	TGCAGCGAAGGGACTAGCGGGACCTACAATGAGCAGTTCTTC	CSEGTSGTYNEQFF
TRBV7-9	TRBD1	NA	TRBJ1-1	TGTGCCAGCAGCTTCGGGACAGGGGGCCCCACTGAAGCTTTCTTT	CASSFGTGGPTEAFF
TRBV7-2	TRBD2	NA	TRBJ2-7	TGTGCCAGCAGCTTAGTCCTAGCGGGAGCCTACGAGCAGTACTTC	CASSLVLAGAYEQYF
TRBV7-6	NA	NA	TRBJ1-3	TGTGCCAGCAGCCCCGACAGGGGAAACACCATATATTTT	CASSPDRGNTIYF
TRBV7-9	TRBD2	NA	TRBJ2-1	TGTGCCAGCAGTCCACGCGGGACTAGCGGGAGTTATGAGCAGTTCTTC	CASSPRGTSGSYEQFF
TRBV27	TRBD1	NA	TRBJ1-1	TGTGCCAGCAGCCCTGGGGGACAGCCTGAAGCTTTCTTT	CASSPGGQPEAFF
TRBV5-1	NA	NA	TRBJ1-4	TGCGCCAGCAGCGCCCCGGGGGGCGAAAAACTGTTTTTT	CASSAPGGEKLFF
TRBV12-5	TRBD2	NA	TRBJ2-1	TGTGCTAGTGGTTGGGGGACTAATAACAATGAGCAGTTCTTC	CASGWGTNNNEQFF
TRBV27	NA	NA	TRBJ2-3	TGTGCCAGCAGTTTATGGGGGGCGGCGCAGTATTTT	CASSLWGAAQYF
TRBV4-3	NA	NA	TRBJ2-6	TGCGCCAGCAGCCAAACAGGGGAGGGGAACGTCCTGACTTTC	CASSQTGEGNVLTF
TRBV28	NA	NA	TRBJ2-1	TGTGCCAGCAGTCCGTTGGGTCGGAGGATTAGCCACAATGAGCAGTTCTTC	CASSPLGRRISHNEQFF
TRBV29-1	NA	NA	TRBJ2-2	TGCAGCGTTGGAATCGGGGTGCAGGGCGGGACCGTCGGGGAGCTGTTTTTT	CSVGIGVQGGTVGELFF
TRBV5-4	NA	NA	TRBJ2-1	TGTGCCAGCAGCTTGGCCCCGGCCGGCCACAATGAGCAGTTCTTC	CASSLAPAGHNEQFF
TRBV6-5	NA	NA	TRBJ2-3	TGTGCCAGCAGTTACGGACAGCGGGCCACAGATACGCAGTATTTT	CASSYGQRATDTQYF
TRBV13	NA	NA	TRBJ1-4	TGTGCCAGCAGCCAGGGCGGGTTCAATGAAAAACTGTTTTTT	CASSQGGFNEKLFF
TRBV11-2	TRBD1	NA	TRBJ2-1	TGTGCCAGCACTCCCGGGACAGGGTTGAATGAGCAGTTCTTC	CASTPGTGLNEQFF
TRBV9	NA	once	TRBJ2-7	TGTGCCAGCAGCGTAGAGGGTAGTTCCTACGAGCAGTACTTC	CASSVEGSSYEQYF
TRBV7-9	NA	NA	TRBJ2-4	TGTGCCAGCAGCTTACCAGGAGCCAAAAACATTCAGTACTTC	CASSLPGAKNIQYF
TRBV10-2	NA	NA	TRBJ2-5	TGCGCCAGCAGTGAGACCGAGTCCCCGGCCCAGTACTTC	CASSETESPAQYF
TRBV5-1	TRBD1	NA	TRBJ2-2	TGCGCCAGCAGTTCAGGGGGCGCGAACACCGGGGAGCTGTTTTTT	CASSSGGANTGELFF
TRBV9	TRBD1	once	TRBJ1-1	TGTGCCAGCAGCGTGGCAGACAGGGGCTGGGGCACTGAAGCTTTCTTT	CASSVADRGWGTEAFF
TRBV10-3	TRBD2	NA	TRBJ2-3	TGTGCCATCAGTGAGTCGGTGGCGGGAGTCCGCGATACGCAGTATTTT	CAISESVAGVRDTQYF